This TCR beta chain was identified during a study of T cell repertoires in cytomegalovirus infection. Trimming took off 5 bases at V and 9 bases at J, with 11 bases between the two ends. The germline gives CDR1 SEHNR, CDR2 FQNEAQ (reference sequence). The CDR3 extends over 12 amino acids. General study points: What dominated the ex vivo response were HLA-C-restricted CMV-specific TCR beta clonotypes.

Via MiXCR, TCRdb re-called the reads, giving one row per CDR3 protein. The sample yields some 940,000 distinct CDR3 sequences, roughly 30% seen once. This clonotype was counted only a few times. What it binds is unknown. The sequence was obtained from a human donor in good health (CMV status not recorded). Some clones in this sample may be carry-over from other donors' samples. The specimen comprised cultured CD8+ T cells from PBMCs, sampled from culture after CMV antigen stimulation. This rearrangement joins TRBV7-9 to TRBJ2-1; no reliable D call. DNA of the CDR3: TGTGCCAGCAGCACGCGGCCTCCTGAGCAGTTCTTC. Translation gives CASSTRPPEQFF.